This T cell receptor beta chain was profiled in a study of T cells in Graves' hyperthyroidism and ophthalmopathy. For the study at large: Peripheral blood was collected at initial diagnosis, before any treatment.

RNA transcripts served as the template for amplifying TCR beta CDR3 regions. HTBI primers were employed in a first-round RT-PCR of the TCR CDR3. TCRdb fed the multiplex PCR reads into MiXCR, producing one record per CDR3 protein. This table holds some 510,000 distinct CDR3 sequences, less than 25% found once. This clonotype has just a few counts. From germline, CDR1 is SGHVS and CDR2 FNYEAQ. The CDR3 runs to 12 residues. V lost 5 bases, J lost 7 bases, and 11 bases lay in between. The material sequenced was blood. This TCR derives from a man between 18 and 29 years old with Graves' hyperthyroidism. This rearrangement joins TRBV7-6 to TRBJ1-2; no firm D call. CDR3 DNA sequence: TGTGCCAGCAGCAGCAGATTCGGTGGCTACACCTTC. Encoded protein: CASSSRFGGYTF.